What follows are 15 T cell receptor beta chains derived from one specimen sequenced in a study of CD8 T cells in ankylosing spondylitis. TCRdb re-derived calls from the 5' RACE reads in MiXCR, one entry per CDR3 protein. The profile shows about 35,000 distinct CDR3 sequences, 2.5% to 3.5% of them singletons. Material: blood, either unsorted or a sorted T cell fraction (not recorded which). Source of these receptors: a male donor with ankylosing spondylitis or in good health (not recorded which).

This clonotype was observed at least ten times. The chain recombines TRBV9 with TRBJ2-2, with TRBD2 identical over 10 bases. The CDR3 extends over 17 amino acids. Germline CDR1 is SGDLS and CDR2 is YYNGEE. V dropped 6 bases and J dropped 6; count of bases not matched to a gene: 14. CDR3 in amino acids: CASTPGVAGGRAGELFF. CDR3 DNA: TGTGCCAGCACCCCTGGAGTAGCGGGAGGTCGGGCCGGGGAGCTGTTTTTT.

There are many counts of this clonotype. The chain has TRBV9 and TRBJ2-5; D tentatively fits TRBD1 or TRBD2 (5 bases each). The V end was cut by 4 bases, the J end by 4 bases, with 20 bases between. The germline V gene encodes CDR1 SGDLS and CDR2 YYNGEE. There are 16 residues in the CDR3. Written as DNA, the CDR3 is TGTGCCAGCAGCAGAAAAATTCCGAGTGGGGGAGAGACCCAGTACTTC. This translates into CASSRKIPSGGETQYF. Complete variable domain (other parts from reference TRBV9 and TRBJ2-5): DSGVTQTPKHLITATGQRVTLRCSPRSGDLSVYWYQQSLDQGLQFLIQYYNGEERAKGNILERFSAQQFPDLHSELNLSSLELGDSALYFCASSRKIPSGGETQYFGPGTRLLVL.

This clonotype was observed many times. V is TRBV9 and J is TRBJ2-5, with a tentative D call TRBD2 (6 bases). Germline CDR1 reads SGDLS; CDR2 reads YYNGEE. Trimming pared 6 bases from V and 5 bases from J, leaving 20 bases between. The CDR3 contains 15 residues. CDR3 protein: CASTPSVGSRETQYF. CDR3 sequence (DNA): TGTGCCAGCACTCCTAGCGTGGGGTCCCGCGAGACCCAGTACTTC.

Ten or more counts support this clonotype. DNA of the CDR3: TGTGCCAGCAGCGTAGGCCCCCAAGGCACAGATACGCAGTATTTT. As protein: CASSVGPQGTDTQYF. The rearrangement uses TRBV9 and TRBJ2-3; D remains ambiguous. Trimming cost V 0 bases and J 1 base, with 9 bases left between them. Germline CDR1 reads SGDLS; CDR2 reads YYNGEE. The length of the CDR3 is 15 residues.

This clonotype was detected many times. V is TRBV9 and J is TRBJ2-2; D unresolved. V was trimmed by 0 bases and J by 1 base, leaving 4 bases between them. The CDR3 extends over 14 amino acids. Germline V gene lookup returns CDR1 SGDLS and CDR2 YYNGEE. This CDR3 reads CASSVVGNTGELFF. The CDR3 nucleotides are TGTGCCAGCAGCGTAGTAGGGAACACCGGGGAGCTGTTTTTT.

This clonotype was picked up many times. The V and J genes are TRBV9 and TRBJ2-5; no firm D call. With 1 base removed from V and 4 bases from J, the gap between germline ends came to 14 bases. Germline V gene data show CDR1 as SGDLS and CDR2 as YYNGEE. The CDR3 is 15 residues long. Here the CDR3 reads CASSVTISVGETQYF. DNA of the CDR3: TGTGCCAGCAGCGTAACCATTTCCGTTGGAGAGACCCAGTACTTC.

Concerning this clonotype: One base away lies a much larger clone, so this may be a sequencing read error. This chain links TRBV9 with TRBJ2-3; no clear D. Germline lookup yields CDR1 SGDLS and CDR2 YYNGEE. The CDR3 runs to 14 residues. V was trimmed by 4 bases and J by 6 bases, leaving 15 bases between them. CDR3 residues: CASSPRSQADTQYF. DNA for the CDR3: TGTGCCAGCAGCCCCCGGTCCCAGGCCGATACGCAGTATTTT.

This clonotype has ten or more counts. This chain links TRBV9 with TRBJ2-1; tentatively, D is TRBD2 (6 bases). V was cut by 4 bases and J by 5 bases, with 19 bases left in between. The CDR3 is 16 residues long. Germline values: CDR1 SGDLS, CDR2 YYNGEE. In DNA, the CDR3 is TGTGCCAGCAGCTCCGCAGCGGGTTTAGGGGACAATGAGCAGTTCTTC. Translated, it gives CASSSAAGLGDNEQFF. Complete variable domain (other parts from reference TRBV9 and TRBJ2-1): DSGVTQTPKHLITATGQRVTLRCSPRSGDLSVYWYQQSLDQGLQFLIQYYNGEERAKGNILERFSAQQFPDLHSELNLSSLELGDSALYFCASSSAAGLGDNEQFFGPGTRLTVL.

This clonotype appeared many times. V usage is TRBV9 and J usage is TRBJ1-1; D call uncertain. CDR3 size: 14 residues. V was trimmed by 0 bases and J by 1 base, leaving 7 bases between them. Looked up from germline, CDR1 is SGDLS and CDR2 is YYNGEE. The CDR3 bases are TGTGCCAGCAGCGTAGAATCTGGGAACACTGAAGCTTTCTTT. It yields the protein CASSVESGNTEAFF.

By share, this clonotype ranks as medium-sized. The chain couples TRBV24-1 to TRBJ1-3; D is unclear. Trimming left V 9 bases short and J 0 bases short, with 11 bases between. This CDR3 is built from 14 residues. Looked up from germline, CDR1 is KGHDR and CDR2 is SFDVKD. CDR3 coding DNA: TGTGCCACCTGGGATTGGCACTCTGGAAACACCATATATTTT. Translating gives CATWDWHSGNTIYF.

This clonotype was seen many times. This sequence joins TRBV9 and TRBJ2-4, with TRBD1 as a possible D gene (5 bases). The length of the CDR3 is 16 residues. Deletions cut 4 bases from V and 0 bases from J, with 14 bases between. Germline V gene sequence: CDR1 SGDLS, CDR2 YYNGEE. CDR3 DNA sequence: TGTGCCAGCAGCCCTTTGGACACCACAGCCAAAAACATTCAGTACTTC. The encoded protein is CASSPLDTTAKNIQYF.

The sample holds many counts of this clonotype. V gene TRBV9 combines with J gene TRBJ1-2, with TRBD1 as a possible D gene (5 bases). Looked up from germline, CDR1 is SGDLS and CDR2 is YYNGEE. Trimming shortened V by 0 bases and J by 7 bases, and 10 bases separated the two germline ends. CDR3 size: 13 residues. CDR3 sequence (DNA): TGTGCCAGCAGCGTAGAAGGGGTGCGTGGCTACACCTTC. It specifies CASSVEGVRGYTF.

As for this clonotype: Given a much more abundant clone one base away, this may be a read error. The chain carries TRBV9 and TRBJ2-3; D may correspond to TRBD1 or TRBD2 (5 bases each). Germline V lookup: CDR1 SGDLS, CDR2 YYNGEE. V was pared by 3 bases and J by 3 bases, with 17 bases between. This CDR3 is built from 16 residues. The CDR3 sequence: CASSGGTAARTDTQYF. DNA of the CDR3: TGTGCCAGCAGCGGAGGGACGGCCGCTAGAACAGATACGCAGTATTTT.

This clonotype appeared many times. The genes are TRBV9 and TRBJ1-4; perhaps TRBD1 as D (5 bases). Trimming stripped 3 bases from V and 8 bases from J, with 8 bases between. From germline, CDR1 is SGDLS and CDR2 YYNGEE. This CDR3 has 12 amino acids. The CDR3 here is CASSDDREKLFF. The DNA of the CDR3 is TGTGCCAGCAGCGACGACAGAGAAAAACTGTTTTTT. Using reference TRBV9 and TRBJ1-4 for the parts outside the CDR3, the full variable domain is DSGVTQTPKHLITATGQRVTLRCSPRSGDLSVYWYQQSLDQGLQFLIQYYNGEERAKGNILERFSAQQFPDLHSELNLSSLELGDSALYFCASSDDREKLFFGSGTQLSVL.

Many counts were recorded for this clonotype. The CDR3, as DNA: TGTGCCAGCAGCGCAGGACAGGGGCCTCAAGAGACCCAGTACTTC. Translating it yields CASSAGQGPQETQYF. The V call is TRBV9, the J call TRBJ2-5; 9 bases are a match to TRBD1. Germline V CDR1 and CDR2: SGDLS, YYNGEE. J lost 2 bases, V lost 3 bases, and 5 bases had no gene match. The CDR3 loop spans 15 amino acids.